This T cell receptor beta chain emerged from a study of cytomegalovirus exposure and HLA in healthy donors. Study-level information: A prior analysis found about 120 million unique TCR beta sequences from approximately 190 million T cells.

V was shortened by 3 bases and J by 3 bases, with 11 bases between the two germline ends. Germline V gene lookup returns CDR1 LNHDA and CDR2 SQIVND (reference sequence). There are 14 residues in the CDR3. 13 Jbeta primers and 60 Vbeta primers were used for the PCR. Here immunoSEQ multiplex PCR was the method, and the copy in TCRdb shows in-frame clones only, minus some. The sample consists of 170,000 or so clones, approximately 80% of them appearing once. The study, taken as a whole, reports: The likely explanation for a cluster of highly shared sequence variants was sequencing artifact.

Comments on this clone: Antigen unknown.

Sequencing was performed on PBMCs. The TCR sequence derives from a boy under 18 in good health and CMV-seronegative. The chain has TRBV19 and TRBJ2-5; tentatively, D is TRBD2 (7 bases). As DNA, the CDR3 is TGTGCCAGTAGTATCACAGGGAGGGAAGAGACCCAGTACTTC. Residues: CASSITGREETQYF.